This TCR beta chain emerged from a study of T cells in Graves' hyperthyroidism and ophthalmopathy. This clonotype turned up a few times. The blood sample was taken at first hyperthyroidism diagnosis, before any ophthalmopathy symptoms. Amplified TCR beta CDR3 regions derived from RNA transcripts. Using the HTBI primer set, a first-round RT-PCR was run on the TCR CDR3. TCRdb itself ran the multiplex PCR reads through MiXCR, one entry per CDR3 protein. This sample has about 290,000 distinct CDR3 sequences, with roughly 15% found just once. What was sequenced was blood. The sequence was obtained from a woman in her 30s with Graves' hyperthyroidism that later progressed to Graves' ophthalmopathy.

For the CDR3, the DNA is TGTGCCACCAGCAGAGAACAGCATAATTCACCCCTCCACTTT. Translating it yields CATSREQHNSPLHF. The gene calls are TRBV15 and TRBJ1-6; D ambiguous. With 0 bases removed from V and 5 bases from J, the gap between germline ends came to 5 bases. Germline values: CDR1 LNHNV, CDR2 YYDKDF (reference sequence). This CDR3 region has 14 residues.